The 9 T cell receptor beta chains below were found in one sample sequenced in a study of technical replicates of blood from a handful of donors. The data were produced by immunoSEQ multiplex PCR, yet TCRdb's version contains in-frame clones alone and is incomplete. The sample consists of 60,000 to 65,000 clones, around 87% of them appearing once. The sample consisted of PBMCs. These receptors all stem from a human donor in good health. Some clones in this sample may be carry-over from other donors' samples.

This chain links TRBV5-1 with TRBJ2-4, with D possibly being TRBD1 (6 bases). The CDR3 contains 17 residues. In germline, CDR1 is SGHRS, CDR2 YFSETQ. Deletions cut 4 bases from V and 0 bases from J, with 17 bases between. The CDR3 nucleotides are TGCGCCAGCAGCCCCAGACAGGTTGGGTTAGCCAAAAACATTCAGTACTTC. Translation: CASSPRQVGLAKNIQYF.

This clone was found once. The gene calls are TRBV7-2 and TRBJ2-7; 12 bases map to TRBD2. CDR1 is SGHTA, CDR2 FQGNSA, per germline. This CDR3 is built from 18 residues. The V segment lost 0 bases and the J segment 2 bases; nucleotides outside the gene matches: 8. CDR3 sequence reads: CASSLARWTSGTTYEQYF. In DNA, the CDR3 is TGTGCCAGCAGCTTAGCGAGGTGGACTAGCGGGACAACCTACGAGCAGTACTTC.

The chain carries TRBV19 and TRBJ2-4, with 7 bases aligning to TRBD1. The V gene end was trimmed by 1 base and the J gene end by 3 bases; junction bases not matched to a gene: 12. This CDR3 comprises 18 residues. In germline, CDR1 is LNHDA, CDR2 SQIVND (reference sequence). This CDR3 is CASSIAKTGDVRKNIQYF. In DNA, the CDR3 is TGTGCCAGTAGTATAGCTAAAACAGGGGATGTGCGCAAAAACATTCAGTACTTC.

The V gene is TRBV11-2, the J gene TRBJ1-2, with 8 positions matching TRBD1. V was pared by 3 bases and J by 7 bases, with 7 bases of the junction left unmatched. Germline CDR1 and CDR2: SGHAT and FQNNGV. The CDR3 length is 14 residues. The CDR3 reads CASSFDRGVGGYTF. The DNA of the CDR3 is TGTGCCAGCAGCTTTGACAGGGGCGTGGGTGGCTACACCTTC.

The rearrangement joins TRBV13 to TRBJ2-3; 11 nucleotides match TRBD1. The V segment lost 5 bases and the J segment 5 bases; nucleotides outside the gene matches: 12. Germline assignment: CDR1 PRHDT and CDR2 FYEKMQ (reference sequence). The CDR3 length is 17 residues. CDR3 bases: TGTGCCAGCAGCCCCCGCTTGGGGACAGGGGGGATAGATACGCAGTATTTT. Its protein product is CASSPRLGTGGIDTQYF.

In this sample, this clone turned up once. One junction end does not reproduce the germline sequence, and a read error may be involved. The J gene is TRBJ1-2, the V gene TRBV27; D is uncertain. CDR1 MNHEY and CDR2 SMNVEV come from the germline V gene (reference sequence). This CDR3 comprises 13 residues. CDR3 sequence (DNA): TGTGCCAGCAGGCTGGGCGGAGGGTATGACTACACCTTC. Encoded protein: CASRLGGGYDYTF.

This clone was counted a few times. The chain has TRBV5-1 and TRBJ2-2; D gene ambiguous. The CDR3 has 13 amino acids. Germline values: CDR1 SGHRS, CDR2 YFSETQ. V was clipped by 4 bases and J by 5 bases, with 9 bases between them. DNA of the CDR3: TGCGCCAGCAGCGTCGGAGATACCGGGGAGCTGTTTTTT. Translation: CASSVGDTGELFF. The full variable domain, completed using reference TRBV5-1 and TRBJ2-2, is KAGVTQTPRYLIKTRGQQVTLSCSPISGHRSVSWYQQTPGQGLQFLFEYFSETQRNKGNFPGRFSGRQFSNSRSEMNVSTLELGDSALYLCASSVGDTGELFFGEGSRLTVL.

The chain joins TRBV6-4 to TRBJ2-1; maybe TRBD1 (6 bases). V was trimmed by 3 bases and J by 9 bases, leaving 15 bases between them. Germline CDR1 reads MRHNA; CDR2 reads SNTAGT. The CDR3 is 14 residues long. The DNA for the CDR3 is TGTGCCAGCAGTGAGGGGGCTAGCACCAGTGAGCAGTTCTTC. Protein: CASSEGASTSEQFF.

The chain employs TRBV11-2 and TRBJ2-1; the D gene is possibly TRBD2 (7 bases). The CDR3 contains 15 residues. The germline V and J ends were trimmed by 2 bases and 3 bases, with 11 bases remaining between them. Germline CDR1 and CDR2: SGHAT and FQNNGV. The DNA for the CDR3 is TGTGCCAGCAGCTTAAGCGGGACAAACTACAATGAGCAGTTCTTC. Residues: CASSLSGTNYNEQFF.